The present entry profiles one T cell receptor beta chain with its context. The antigen is not known. This specimen belongs to a study of CD8 T cells in Susac syndrome. Study-level points and caveats: Only a relatively small number of individuals were included in the TCR sequencing and HLA analysis.

RNA in amounts of roughly 0.45 to 1 ug was reverse transcribed with random hexamers. immunoSEQ multiplex PCR amplified TCR beta CDR3 across 54 Vbeta, 13 Jbeta. TCRdb used MiXCR to reprocess the immunoSEQ multiplex PCR reads, holding one entry per CDR3 protein. The table has 250,000 to 300,000 distinct CDR3 sequences, about 91% seen once. The multiple sclerosis controls were treatment-naive patients with relapsing-remitting disease that was stable or active. Negative isolation was used for CD8+ and CD4+ T cells and FACS enrichment for TEMRA cells. The germline CDR1 and CDR2 sequences are SQVTM and ANQGSEA. J was trimmed by 3 bases and V by 6 bases; bases with no gene match: 10. The CDR3 totals 14 residues.

The chain recombines TRBV29-1 with TRBJ2-7; 8 bases map to TRBD2. The material sequenced was CD8+ T cells from PBMCs. This TCR came from a human donor with multiple sclerosis. This CDR3 is CSVTGGAILYEQYF. The CDR3 DNA reads TGCAGCGTAACCGGGGGGGCGATCCTCTACGAGCAGTACTTC.